This T cell receptor (beta chain) came from a study of blood T cell repertoires in COVID-19. Study at large: Some COVID-19 samples were acute and others convalescent; all came from the United States, Italy and Spain.

Authors' processing steps: The authors estimated nucleated cell counts from reference gene primer amplification. Assay used: immunoSEQ multiplex PCR; TCRdb lists only in-frame clones, some missing. V and J calls and clone size are given by that table; D and trimming were obtained from the DNA. Found here are roughly 140,000 clones, more than 75% of them singletons; the top ten hold around 4.5%. The TCR sequence derives from a woman between 35 and 50 years old with acute or convalescent COVID-19. Sequencing input: peripheral blood.

The CDR3 region has the DNA TGTGCCAGCAGCAATGTCACTCAGGCGGGGCAGGGAAGGACTGAAGCTTTCTTT. Amino acids: CASSNVTQAGQGRTEAFF. The rearrangement uses TRBV21-1 and TRBJ1-1. TRBV21-1 is reported as a pseudogene. The CDR3 contains 18 residues.